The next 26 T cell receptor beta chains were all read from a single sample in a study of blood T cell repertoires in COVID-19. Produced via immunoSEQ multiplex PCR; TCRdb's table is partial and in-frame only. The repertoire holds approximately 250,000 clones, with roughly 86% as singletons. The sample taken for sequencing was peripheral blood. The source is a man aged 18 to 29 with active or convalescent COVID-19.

CDR3 sequence: CASSLFGGAGYEQYF. For the CDR3, the DNA is TGTGCCAGCAGTTTATTTGGGGGCGCCGGCTACGAGCAGTACTTC. The rearrangement links TRBV27 to TRBJ2-7; possibly TRBD1 for D (6 bases). CDR1 MNHEY and CDR2 SMNVEV come from the germline V gene (reference sequence). The V end was cut by 1 base, the J end by 3 bases, with 13 bases between. The CDR3 runs to 15 residues.

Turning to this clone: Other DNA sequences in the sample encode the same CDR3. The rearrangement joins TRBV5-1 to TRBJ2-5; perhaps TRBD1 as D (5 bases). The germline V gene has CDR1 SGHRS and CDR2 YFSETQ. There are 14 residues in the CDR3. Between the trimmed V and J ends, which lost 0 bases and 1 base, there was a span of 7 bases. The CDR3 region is CASSLGQTQETQYF. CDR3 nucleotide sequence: TGCGCCAGCAGCTTGGGACAGACCCAAGAGACCCAGTACTTC. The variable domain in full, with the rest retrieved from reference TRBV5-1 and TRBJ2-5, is KAGVTQTPRYLIKTRGQQVTLSCSPISGHRSVSWYQQTPGQGLQFLFEYFSETQRNKGNFPGRFSGRQFSNSRSEMNVSTLELGDSALYLCASSLGQTQETQYFGPGTRLLVL.

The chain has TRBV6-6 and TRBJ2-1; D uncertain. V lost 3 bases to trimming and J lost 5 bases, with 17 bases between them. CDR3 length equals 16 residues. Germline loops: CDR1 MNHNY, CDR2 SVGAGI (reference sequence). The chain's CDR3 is CASSYALLLENNEQFF. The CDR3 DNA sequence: TGTGCCAGCAGTTATGCCCTTTTGCTGGAGAACAATGAGCAGTTCTTC.

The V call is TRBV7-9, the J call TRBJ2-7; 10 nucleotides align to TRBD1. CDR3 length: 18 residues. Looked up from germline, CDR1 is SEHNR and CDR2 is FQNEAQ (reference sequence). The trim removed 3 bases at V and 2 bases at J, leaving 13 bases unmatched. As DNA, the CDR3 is TGTGCCAGCAGCTTCTCCGGGACAGGGGTTCTTATTCCCTACGAGCAGTACTTC. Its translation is CASSFSGTGVLIPYEQYF.

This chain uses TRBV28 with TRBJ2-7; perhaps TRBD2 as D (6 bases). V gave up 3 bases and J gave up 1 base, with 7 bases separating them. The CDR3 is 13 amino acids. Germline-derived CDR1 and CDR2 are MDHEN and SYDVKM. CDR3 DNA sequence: TGTGCCAGCAGTTTGCGGGATTCCTACGAGCAGTACTTC. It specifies CASSLRDSYEQYF.

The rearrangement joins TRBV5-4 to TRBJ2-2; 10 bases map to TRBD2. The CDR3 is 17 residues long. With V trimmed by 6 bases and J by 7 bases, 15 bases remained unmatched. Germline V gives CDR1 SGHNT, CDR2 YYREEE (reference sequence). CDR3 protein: CASKNGAGGQAIGELFF. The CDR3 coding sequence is TGTGCCAGCAAAAACGGAGCGGGAGGGCAAGCGATCGGGGAGCTGTTTTTT.

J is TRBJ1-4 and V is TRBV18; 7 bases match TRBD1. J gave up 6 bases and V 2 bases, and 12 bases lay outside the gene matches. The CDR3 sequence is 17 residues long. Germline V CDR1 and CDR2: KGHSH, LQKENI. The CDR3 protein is CASSPATGDREDEKLFF. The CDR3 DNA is TGTGCCAGCTCACCAGCTACAGGAGACAGGGAGGATGAAAAACTGTTTTTT.

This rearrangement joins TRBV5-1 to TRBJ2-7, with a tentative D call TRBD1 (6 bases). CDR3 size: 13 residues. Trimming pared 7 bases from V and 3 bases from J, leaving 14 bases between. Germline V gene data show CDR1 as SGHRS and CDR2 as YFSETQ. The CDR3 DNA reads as TGCGCCAGCTCGAGGGACATGATCTACGAGCAGTACTTC. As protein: CASSRDMIYEQYF.

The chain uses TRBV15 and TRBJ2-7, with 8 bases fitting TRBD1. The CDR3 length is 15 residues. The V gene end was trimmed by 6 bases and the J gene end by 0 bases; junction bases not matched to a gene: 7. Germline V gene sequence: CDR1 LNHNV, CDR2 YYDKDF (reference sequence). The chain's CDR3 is CATRMGQESSYEQYF. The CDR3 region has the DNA TGTGCCACCAGGATGGGACAGGAGAGCTCCTACGAGCAGTACTTC.

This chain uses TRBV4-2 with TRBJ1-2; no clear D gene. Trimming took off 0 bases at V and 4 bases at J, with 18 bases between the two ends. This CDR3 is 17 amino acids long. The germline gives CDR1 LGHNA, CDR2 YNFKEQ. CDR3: CASSQDLPREGFYGYTF. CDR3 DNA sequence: TGTGCCAGCAGCCAAGATCTGCCGAGGGAAGGATTCTATGGCTACACCTTC.

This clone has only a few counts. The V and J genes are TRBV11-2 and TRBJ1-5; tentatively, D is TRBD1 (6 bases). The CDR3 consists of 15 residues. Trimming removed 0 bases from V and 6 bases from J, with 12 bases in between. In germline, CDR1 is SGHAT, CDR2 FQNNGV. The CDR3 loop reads CASSLDTGYSQPQHF. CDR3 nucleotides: TGTGCCAGCAGCTTAGATACAGGGTACAGTCAGCCCCAGCATTTT.

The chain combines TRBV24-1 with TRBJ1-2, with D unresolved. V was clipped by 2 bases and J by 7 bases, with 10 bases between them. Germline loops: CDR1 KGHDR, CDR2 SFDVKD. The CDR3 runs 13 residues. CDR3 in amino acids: CATSDSSGSGYTF. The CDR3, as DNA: TGTGCCACCAGTGATTCGAGCGGGAGTGGCTACACCTTC.

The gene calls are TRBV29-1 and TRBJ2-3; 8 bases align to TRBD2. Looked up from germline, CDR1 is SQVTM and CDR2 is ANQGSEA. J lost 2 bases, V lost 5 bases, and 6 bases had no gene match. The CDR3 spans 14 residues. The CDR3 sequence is CSVRLAGPTDTQYF. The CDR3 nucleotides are TGCAGCGTTCGTTTAGCGGGACCCACAGATACGCAGTATTTT.

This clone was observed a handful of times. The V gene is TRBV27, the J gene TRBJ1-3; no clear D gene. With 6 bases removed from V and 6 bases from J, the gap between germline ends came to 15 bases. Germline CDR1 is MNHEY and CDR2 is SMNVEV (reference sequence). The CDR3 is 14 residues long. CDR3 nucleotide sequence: TGTGCCAGCAGCCAAGCGGGTCCCGCAAACACCATATATTTT. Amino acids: CASSQAGPANTIYF.

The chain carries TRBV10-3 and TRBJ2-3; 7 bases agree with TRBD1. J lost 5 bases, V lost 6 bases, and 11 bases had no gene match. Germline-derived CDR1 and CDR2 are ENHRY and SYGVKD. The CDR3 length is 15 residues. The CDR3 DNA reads TGTGCCATCAGCCATAGACAGGGAAGGGGAGATACGCAGTATTTT. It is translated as CAISHRQGRGDTQYF.

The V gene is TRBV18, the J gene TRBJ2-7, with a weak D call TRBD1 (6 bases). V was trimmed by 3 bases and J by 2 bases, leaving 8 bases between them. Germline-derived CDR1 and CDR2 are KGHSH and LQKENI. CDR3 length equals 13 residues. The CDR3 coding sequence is TGTGCCAGCTCACCCGGGACAACCTACGAGCAGTACTTC. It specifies CASSPGTTYEQYF.

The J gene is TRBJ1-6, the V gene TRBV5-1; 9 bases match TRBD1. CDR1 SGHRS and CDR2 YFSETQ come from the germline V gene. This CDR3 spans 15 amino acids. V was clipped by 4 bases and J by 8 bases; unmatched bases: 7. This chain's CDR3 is CASSQQGALDSPLHF. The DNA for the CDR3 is TGCGCCAGCAGCCAACAGGGGGCTCTCGATTCACCCCTCCACTTT.

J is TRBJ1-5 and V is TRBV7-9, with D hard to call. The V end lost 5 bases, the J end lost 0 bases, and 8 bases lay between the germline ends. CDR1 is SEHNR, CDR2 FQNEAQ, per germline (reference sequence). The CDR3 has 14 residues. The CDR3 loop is CASSGDGSNQPQHF. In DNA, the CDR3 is TGTGCCAGCAGCGGAGACGGTAGCAATCAGCCCCAGCATTTT.

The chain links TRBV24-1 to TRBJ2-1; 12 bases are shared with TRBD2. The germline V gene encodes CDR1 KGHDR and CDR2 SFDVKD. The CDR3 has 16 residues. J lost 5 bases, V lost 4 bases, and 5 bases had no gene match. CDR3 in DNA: TGTGCCACCAGTGAGCAGACTAGCGGGAGCCACAATGAGCAGTTCTTC. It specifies CATSEQTSGSHNEQFF.

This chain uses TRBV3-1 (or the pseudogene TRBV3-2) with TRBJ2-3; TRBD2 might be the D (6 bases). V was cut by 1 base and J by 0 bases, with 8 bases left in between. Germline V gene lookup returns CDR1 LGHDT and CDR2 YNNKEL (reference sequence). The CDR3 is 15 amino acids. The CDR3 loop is CASSQVTSSTDTQYF. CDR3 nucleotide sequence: TGTGCCAGCAGCCAAGTGACTAGTAGCACAGATACGCAGTATTTT.

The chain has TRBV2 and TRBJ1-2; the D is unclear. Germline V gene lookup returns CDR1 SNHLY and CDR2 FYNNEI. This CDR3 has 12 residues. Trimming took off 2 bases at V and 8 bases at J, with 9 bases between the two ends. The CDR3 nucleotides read TGTGCCAGCAGTGAATTCGCGGGCGGCTACACCTTC. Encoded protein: CASSEFAGGYTF.

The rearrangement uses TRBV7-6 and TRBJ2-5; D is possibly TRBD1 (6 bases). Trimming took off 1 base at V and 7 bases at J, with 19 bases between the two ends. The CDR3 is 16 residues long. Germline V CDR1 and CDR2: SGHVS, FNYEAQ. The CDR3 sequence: CASSLGTGYGGATQYF. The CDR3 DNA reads TGTGCCAGCAGCTTAGGCACAGGGTATGGAGGTGCGACCCAGTACTTC.

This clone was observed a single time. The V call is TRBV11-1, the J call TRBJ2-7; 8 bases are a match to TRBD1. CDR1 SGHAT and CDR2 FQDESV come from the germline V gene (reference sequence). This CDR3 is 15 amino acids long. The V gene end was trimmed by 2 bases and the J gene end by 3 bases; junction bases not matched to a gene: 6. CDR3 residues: CASSLTRTGSYEQYF. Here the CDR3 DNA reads TGTGCCAGCAGCTTAACGAGGACAGGGAGCTACGAGCAGTACTTC.

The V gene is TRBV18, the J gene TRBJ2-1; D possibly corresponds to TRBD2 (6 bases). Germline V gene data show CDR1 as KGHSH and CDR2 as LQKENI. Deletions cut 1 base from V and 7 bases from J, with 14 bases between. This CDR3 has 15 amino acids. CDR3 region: CASSPQRSGRNEQFF. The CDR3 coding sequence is TGTGCCAGCTCACCACAGAGGTCAGGGAGGAATGAGCAGTTCTTC.

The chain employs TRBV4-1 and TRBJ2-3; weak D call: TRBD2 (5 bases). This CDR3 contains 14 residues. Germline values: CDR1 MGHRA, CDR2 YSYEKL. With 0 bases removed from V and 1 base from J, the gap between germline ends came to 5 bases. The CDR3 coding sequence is TGCGCCAGCAGCCAAGAGAGGGGCACAGATACGCAGTATTTT. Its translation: CASSQERGTDTQYF.

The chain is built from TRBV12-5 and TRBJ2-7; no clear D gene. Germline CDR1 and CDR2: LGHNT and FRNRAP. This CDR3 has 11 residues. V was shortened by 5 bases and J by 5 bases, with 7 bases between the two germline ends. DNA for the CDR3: TGTGCTAGTGGTCCTCCCCACGAGCAGTACTTC. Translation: CASGPPHEQYF. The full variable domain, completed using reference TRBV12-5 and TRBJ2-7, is DARVTQTPRHKVTEMGQEVTMRCQPILGHNTVFWYRQTMMQGLELLAYFRNRAPLDDSGMPKDRFSAEMPDATLATLKIQPSEPRDSAVYFCASGPPHEQYFGPGTRLTVT.